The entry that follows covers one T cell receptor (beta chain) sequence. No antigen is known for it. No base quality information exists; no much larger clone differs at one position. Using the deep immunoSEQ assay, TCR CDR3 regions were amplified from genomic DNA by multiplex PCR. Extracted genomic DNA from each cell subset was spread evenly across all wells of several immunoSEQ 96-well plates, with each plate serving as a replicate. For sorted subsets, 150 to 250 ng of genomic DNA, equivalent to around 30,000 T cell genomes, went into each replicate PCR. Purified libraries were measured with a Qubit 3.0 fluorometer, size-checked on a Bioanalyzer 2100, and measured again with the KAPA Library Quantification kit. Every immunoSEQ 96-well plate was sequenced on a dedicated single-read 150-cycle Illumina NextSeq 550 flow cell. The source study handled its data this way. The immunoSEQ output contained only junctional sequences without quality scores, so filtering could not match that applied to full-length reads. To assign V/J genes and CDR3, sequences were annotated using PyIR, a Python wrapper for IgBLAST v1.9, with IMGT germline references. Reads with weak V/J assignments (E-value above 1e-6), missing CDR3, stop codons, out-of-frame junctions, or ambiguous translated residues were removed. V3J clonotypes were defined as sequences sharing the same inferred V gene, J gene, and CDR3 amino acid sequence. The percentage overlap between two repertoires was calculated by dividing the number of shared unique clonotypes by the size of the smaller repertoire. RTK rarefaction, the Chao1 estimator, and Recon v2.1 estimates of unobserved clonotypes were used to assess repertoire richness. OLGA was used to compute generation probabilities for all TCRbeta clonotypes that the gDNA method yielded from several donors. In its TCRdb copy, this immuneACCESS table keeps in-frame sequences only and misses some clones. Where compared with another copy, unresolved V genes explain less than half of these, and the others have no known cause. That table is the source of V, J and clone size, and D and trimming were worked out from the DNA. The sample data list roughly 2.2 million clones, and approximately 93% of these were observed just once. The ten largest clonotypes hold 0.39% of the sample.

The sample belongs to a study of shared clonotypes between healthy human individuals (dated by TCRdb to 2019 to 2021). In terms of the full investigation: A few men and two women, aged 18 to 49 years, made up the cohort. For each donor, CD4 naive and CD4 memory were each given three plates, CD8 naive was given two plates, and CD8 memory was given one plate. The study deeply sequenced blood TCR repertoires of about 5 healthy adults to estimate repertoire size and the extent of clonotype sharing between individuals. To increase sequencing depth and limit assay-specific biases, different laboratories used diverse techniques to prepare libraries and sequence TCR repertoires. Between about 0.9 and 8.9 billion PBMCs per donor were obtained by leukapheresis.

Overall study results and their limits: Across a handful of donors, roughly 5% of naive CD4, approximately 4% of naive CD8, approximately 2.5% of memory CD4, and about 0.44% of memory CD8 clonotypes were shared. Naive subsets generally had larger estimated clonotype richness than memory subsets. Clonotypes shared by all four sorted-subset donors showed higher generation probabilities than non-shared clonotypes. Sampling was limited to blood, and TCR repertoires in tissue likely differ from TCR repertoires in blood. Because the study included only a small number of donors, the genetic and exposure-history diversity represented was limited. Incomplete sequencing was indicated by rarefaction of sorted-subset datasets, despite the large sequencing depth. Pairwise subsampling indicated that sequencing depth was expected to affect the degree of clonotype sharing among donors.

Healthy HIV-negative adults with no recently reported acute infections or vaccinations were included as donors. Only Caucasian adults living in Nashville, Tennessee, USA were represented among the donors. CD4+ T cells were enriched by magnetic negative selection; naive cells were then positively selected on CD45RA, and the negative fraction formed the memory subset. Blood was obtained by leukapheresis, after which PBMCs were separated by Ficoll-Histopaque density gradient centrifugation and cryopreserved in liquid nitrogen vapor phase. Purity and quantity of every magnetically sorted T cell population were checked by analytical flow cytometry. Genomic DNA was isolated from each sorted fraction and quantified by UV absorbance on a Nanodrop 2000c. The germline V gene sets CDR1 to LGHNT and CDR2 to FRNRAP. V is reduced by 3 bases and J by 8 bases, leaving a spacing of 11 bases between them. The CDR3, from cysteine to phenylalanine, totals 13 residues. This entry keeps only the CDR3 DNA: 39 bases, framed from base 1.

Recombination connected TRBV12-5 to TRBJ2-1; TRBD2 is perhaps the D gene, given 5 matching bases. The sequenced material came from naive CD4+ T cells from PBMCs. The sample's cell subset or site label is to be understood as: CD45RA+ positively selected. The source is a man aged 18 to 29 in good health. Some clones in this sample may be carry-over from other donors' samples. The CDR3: CASGFQGLDEQFF. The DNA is TGTGCTAGTGGTTTCCAAGGACTCGATGAGCAGTTCTTC.